The T cell receptor (beta chain) under discussion was sequenced for a study of T cell responses to AZD1222 COVID-19 vaccine. About this clone itself: Its antigen is unidentified.

Trimming cost V 5 bases and J 1 base, with 9 bases left between them. Germline V gene lookup returns CDR1 MNHEY and CDR2 SVGEGT. The CDR3 spans 14 residues. Sequencing was performed with immunoSEQ multiplex PCR; in TCRdb, only in-frame clones are kept and a portion is missing. This sample has about 140,000 clones, with 88% found just once. Points from the study as a whole: Reports indicate that nearly half of spike-specific TCRs are directed at unmutated variant regions.

This TCR derives from an adult who received the AZD1222 COVID-19 vaccine. The chain joins TRBV6-2 or TRBV6-3 to TRBJ1-5; D might be TRBD1 (6 bases). The sample here was peripheral blood, taken 28 days after the second AZD1222 dose. The CDR3 coding sequence is TGTGCCAGCAGTAGGGGGGAGAGCAATCAGCCCCAGCATTTT. Translation gives CASSRGESNQPQHF.